Listed below are T cell receptor beta chains from one sample, sequenced in a study of OX40 agonist ivuxolimab in advanced cancers. Libraries were prepared by immunoSEQ multiplex PCR; TCRdb keeps only in-frame clonotypes and omits some of them. The table has tens of thousands of clones, about nine tenths seen once. The sample here was CD4+ or CD8+ T cells sorted from blood, taken in a trial of the OX40 agonist ivuxolimab. Source of these receptors: an adult with an advanced solid tumor such as melanoma, head and neck, liver or kidney cancer. Each CDR3 is given without its conserved first and last residue.

j_call: TRBJ2-7
v_call: TRBV28
cdr3_aa: ASLRTASYEQY

j_call: TRBJ2-6
v_call: TRBV19
cdr3_aa: ASSLRDGGAQSGANVLT

j_call: TRBJ2-2
v_call: TRBV6-1
cdr3_aa: ASSGVLGTGELF

j_call: TRBJ1-1
v_call: TRBV9
cdr3_aa: ASSVGIAGGAGTEAF

j_call: TRBJ2-6
v_call: TRBV2
cdr3_aa: ASLRSSGANVLT

j_call: TRBJ1-2
v_call: TRBV5-4
cdr3_aa: ASSLDPTNYGYT

j_call: TRBJ1-3
v_call: TRBV10-2
cdr3_aa: AASGYRGNTIY

j_call: TRBJ2-1
v_call: TRBV4-2
cdr3_aa: ASSQQAGENEQF

j_call: TRBJ2-5
v_call: TRBV6-6
cdr3_aa: ASSYAPSGMGETQY

j_call: TRBJ2-2
v_call: TRBV21-1
cdr3_aa: ASSKSGHPANTGELF

j_call: TRBJ2-1
v_call: TRBV7-2
cdr3_aa: ASMRGGYNEQF

j_call: TRBJ2-3
v_call: TRBV5-6
cdr3_aa: ASRSSGKAGDTQY

j_call: TRBJ1-1
v_call: TRBV5-4
cdr3_aa: ASSPTGGKNTEAF

j_call: TRBJ2-1
v_call: TRBV11-2
cdr3_aa: ASSWGVAGVNEQF

j_call: TRBJ2-2
v_call: TRBV7-2
cdr3_aa: ASTKAVRGPRGELF

j_call: TRBJ1-1
v_call: TRBV6-6
cdr3_aa: ASREIFMNTEAF

j_call: TRBJ2-2
v_call: TRBV2
cdr3_aa: ASRLAGMNTGELF

j_call: TRBJ1-3
v_call: TRBV9
cdr3_aa: ASSVTGLGGNTIY

j_call: TRBJ2-7
v_call: TRBV29-1
cdr3_aa: SAGQGALYEQY

j_call: TRBJ1-6
v_call: TRBV6-5
cdr3_aa: ASKGTANSPLH

j_call: TRBJ2-5
v_call: TRBV5-1
cdr3_aa: ASSPRGGNRLETQY

j_call: TRBJ1-2
v_call: TRBV19
cdr3_aa: ASSISGQVYGYT

j_call: TRBJ2-7
v_call: TRBV2
cdr3_aa: ASWPQDGYYEQY

j_call: TRBJ1-5
v_call: TRBV6-1
cdr3_aa: ASRLQNGNQPQH

j_call: TRBJ1-6
v_call: TRBV5-1
cdr3_aa: ASSLQELGFSPLH

j_call: TRBJ1-4
v_call: TRBV10-1
cdr3_aa: ASRARDRGEKLF

j_call: TRBJ1-1
v_call: TRBV19
cdr3_aa: ASIAGRWTEAF

j_call: TRBJ2-5
v_call: TRBV5-4
cdr3_aa: ASGEGGQNRQETQY

j_call: TRBJ2-1
v_call: TRBV2
cdr3_aa: ASSQGDEQF

j_call: TRBJ1-4
v_call: TRBV6-1
cdr3_aa: ASNRGDEKLF

j_call: TRBJ1-1
v_call: TRBV2
cdr3_aa: ASIRTGQNTEAF

j_call: TRBJ1-6
v_call: TRBV28
cdr3_aa: ASSLYQDNSPLH

j_call: TRBJ2-7
v_call: TRBV28
cdr3_aa: ASGEGTMEVEQY

j_call: TRBJ2-1
v_call: TRBV6-4
cdr3_aa: ASSVAGGQNEQF

j_call: TRBJ1-6
v_call: TRBV6-5
cdr3_aa: ASSHRSSPLH

j_call: TRBJ2-7
v_call: TRBV7-2
cdr3_aa: ASNRTVAKKLRRQARQY

j_call: TRBJ2-1
v_call: TRBV11-2
cdr3_aa: ASSLNSISADEQF

j_call: TRBJ2-7
v_call: TRBV7-3
cdr3_aa: ASSQGLASSYEQY

j_call: TRBJ1-6
v_call: TRBV28
cdr3_aa: ASSSRESSYNSPLH

j_call: TRBJ1-6
v_call: TRBV21-1
cdr3_aa: ASSPRRDRAPNSPLH

j_call: TRBJ2-5
v_call: TRBV7-2
cdr3_aa: ASSQGETQY

j_call: TRBJ2-4
v_call: TRBV4-1
cdr3_aa: ASSQGDRARRNIQY

j_call: TRBJ1-2
v_call: TRBV29-1
cdr3_aa: SGTPPVGYT

j_call: TRBJ1-4
v_call: TRBV5-1
cdr3_aa: ASSSLGTETEKLF

j_call: TRBJ1-5
v_call: TRBV23-1
cdr3_aa: ASSQSNRGHQPQH

j_call: TRBJ1-3
v_call: TRBV10-2
cdr3_aa: ASSVPQGEGGNTIY

j_call: TRBJ2-1
v_call: TRBV4-1
cdr3_aa: ATRGGLAGGPYNEQF

j_call: TRBJ1-2
v_call: TRBV7-2
cdr3_aa: ASSLALNDRLYGYT

j_call: TRBJ1-5
v_call: TRBV4-1
cdr3_aa: ASSQGDSNQPQH

j_call: TRBJ1-1
v_call: TRBV30
cdr3_aa: AWSASPVNTEAF

j_call: TRBJ2-2
v_call: TRBV11-2
cdr3_aa: ASSLVDTGELF

j_call: TRBJ2-7
v_call: TRBV19
cdr3_aa: ASSITGAYEQY

j_call: TRBJ2-3
v_call: TRBV7-9
cdr3_aa: ASSLPRTGVTDTQY